This entry is about one T cell receptor beta chain. Antigen unknown. Trimming removed 3 bases at V and 8 bases at J, with 10 bases between. The CDR3 extends over 13 amino acids. The germline gives CDR1 KGHSH, CDR2 LQKENI. A single record per CDR3 protein comes from TCRdb applying MiXCR to the 5' RACE reads. This sample carries 250,000 to 400,000 distinct CDR3 sequences, 3.5% to 4.5% of them seen once, and the ten largest clones take approximately 19%. This sample was included in a study of T cells after yellow fever vaccination. Looking at the study overall: When fractions had low cell numbers, they were prepared with SMART-Seq v4 Ultra Low Input. Findings and limits, study-wide: Weaker overall was a secondary response that nonetheless peaked faster, on day 5 versus 15.

The sample in question was PBMCs, obtained 15 days after the yellow fever booster vaccination. The chain has TRBV18 and TRBJ1-4, with a weak D call TRBD1 (5 bases). The receptor's source is a man aged 18 to 30 who received the YFV17D yellow fever vaccine. CDR3 sequence: CASSPGAGEKLFF. For the CDR3, the DNA is TGTGCCAGCTCACCTGGGGCCGGGGAAAAACTGTTTTTT.